The 19 T cell receptor beta chains presented below share a single source sample, sequenced in a study of regulatory T cells in long-lasting Graves disease. Combining iRepertoire HTBI primers with Arm-PCR of CDR3 regions, the authors built TCR beta libraries. From the multiplex PCR reads, TCRdb called clonotypes with MiXCR, one entry per CDR3 protein. Among some 490,000 distinct CDR3 sequences listed, about 12% were seen once. Time point reported: newly diagnosed GD, antithyroid drugs for less than 3 months. Researchers made the TCR library from RNA that was extracted from PBMCs. These data were also filed under a second study, of T cells in Graves' hyperthyroidism and ophthalmopathy.

Specimen: peripheral blood mononuclear cells (PBMCs), collected at new diagnosis, from a patient treated with antithyroid drugs. These receptor sequences come from a woman aged 25 to 45 with Graves disease.

The chain has TRBV7-9 and TRBJ2-1; D is uncertain. CDR3 length equals 13 residues. V gave up 2 bases and J gave up 9 bases, with 11 bases separating them. The germline CDR1 and CDR2 sequences are SEHNR and FQNEAQ (reference sequence). This CDR3 is CASSLPDLLEQFF. The CDR3 coding sequence is TGTGCCAGCAGCTTACCTGACCTCCTTGAGCAGTTCTTC.

The table lists this clonotype with many counts. The rearrangement uses TRBV7-2 and TRBJ2-3, with a weak D call TRBD1 (6 bases). V lost 2 bases and J 6 bases, leaving 18 bases between the germline ends. This CDR3 comprises 16 residues. Looked up from germline, CDR1 is SGHTA and CDR2 is FQGNSA. In DNA form, the CDR3 reads TGTGCCAGCAGCTTATGGAAAGGGGGTCCGAGGGATACGCAGTATTTT. As protein: CASSLWKGGPRDTQYF.

V gene TRBV7-9 combines with J gene TRBJ2-1, with TRBD1 matching over 8 bases. There are 14 residues in the CDR3. After removal of 6 bases from V and 7 bases from J, the junction contained 8 bases not matched to a gene. Germline loops: CDR1 SEHNR, CDR2 FQNEAQ (reference sequence). CDR3 DNA: TGTGCCAGCAGACCACAGGGGGAACTAAATGAGCAGTTCTTC. It encodes CASRPQGELNEQFF.

This clonotype was seen ten or more times. The rearrangement joins TRBV6-9 to TRBJ2-3; D gene uncertain. The CDR3 is made up of 15 amino acids. The germline V gene has CDR1 MNHGY and CDR2 SVAAGI. V gave up 3 bases and J gave up 2 bases, with 12 bases separating them. CDR3 residues: CASSYNPFLTDTQYF. Written as DNA, the CDR3 is TGTGCCAGCAGTTACAACCCGTTCCTCACAGATACGCAGTATTTT.

This clonotype was observed many times. The chain carries TRBV3-1 and TRBJ2-1; D is uncertain. There are 16 residues in the CDR3. Trimming removed 0 bases at V and 6 bases at J, with 15 bases between. Germline V gene sequence: CDR1 LGHDT, CDR2 YNNKEL (reference sequence). Written as DNA, the CDR3 is TGTGCCAGCAGCCAAGACGGGTATGTAGTTTCCAATGAGCAGTTCTTC. Protein: CASSQDGYVVSNEQFF.

The chain has TRBV7-3 and TRBJ1-1; 7 bases line up with TRBD1. After removal of 6 bases from V and 7 bases from J, the junction contained 8 bases not matched to a gene. From germline, CDR1 is SGHTA and CDR2 FQGTGA. CDR3 length equals 13 residues. In DNA, the CDR3 is TGTGCCAGCAGTTACCTCCGGGACAGTGAAGCTTTCTTT. This gives the protein CASSYLRDSEAFF. Full variable domain (remainder filled in from reference TRBV7-3 and TRBJ1-1): GAGVSQTPSNKVTEKGKYVELRCDPISGHTALYWYRQSLGQGPEFLIYFQGTGAADDSGLPNDRFFAVRPEGSVSTLKIQRTERGDSAVYLCASSYLRDSEAFFGQGTRLTVV.

This clonotype has just a few counts. This chain links TRBV11-2 with TRBJ2-3; 14 bases line up with TRBD2. Germline V CDR1 and CDR2: SGHAT, FQNNGV. After removal of 3 bases from V and 6 bases from J, the junction contained 5 bases not matched to a gene. The CDR3 is 16 residues long. The CDR3 reads CASSLGLAGARDTQYF. The CDR3 nucleotides are TGTGCCAGCAGCTTGGGACTAGCGGGAGCGCGGGATACGCAGTATTTT.

This clonotype was seen ten or more times. The chain employs TRBV15 and TRBJ1-4, with no clear D. V lost 2 bases, J lost 6 bases, and 16 bases lay in between. The CDR3 runs to 16 residues. In germline, CDR1 is LNHNV, CDR2 YYDKDF (reference sequence). CDR3: CATSRLFRDRDEKLFF. Written as DNA, the CDR3 is TGTGCCACCAGCAGACTATTCCGGGATCGGGATGAAAAACTGTTTTTT.

To note about this clonotype: A far larger clone is off by one base, so a read error is likely. This sequence joins TRBV7-6 and TRBJ1-1, with unresolved D. There are 13 residues in the CDR3. Germline lookup yields CDR1 SGHVS and CDR2 FNYEAQ. CDR3 DNA sequence: TGTGCCCGCAGCTTAAGCGGTGACACTGAAGCTTTCTTT. This codes for CARSLSGDTEAFF.

In its sample, this clonotype was seen many times. The V and J genes are TRBV2 and TRBJ2-2; no definite D call. The CDR3 is made up of 14 amino acids. Germline V lookup: CDR1 SNHLY, CDR2 FYNNEI. The ends were cut back, 4 bases at V and 2 bases at J, with 8 bases in the middle. CDR3 bases: TGTGCCAGCAGTGTCGGACCAAACACCGGGGAGCTGTTTTTT. Its protein is CASSVGPNTGELFF.

This clonotype was counted only a few times. This chain connects TRBV27 to TRBJ2-3, with TRBD2 identical over 11 bases. The CDR3 covers 16 residues. The V gene end was trimmed by 3 bases and the J gene end by 6 bases; junction bases not matched to a gene: 8. Germline-derived CDR1 and CDR2 are MNHEY and SMNVEV (reference sequence). The CDR3 DNA reads as TGTGCCAGCAGTTTGGGACTAGCGGTTCGGGCGGATACGCAGTATTTT. Protein: CASSLGLAVRADTQYF.

V gene TRBV10-2 combines with J gene TRBJ1-5; 7 nucleotides align to TRBD1. Germline V gene lookup returns CDR1 WSHSY and CDR2 SAAADI. The CDR3 length is 15 residues. The J segment lost 1 base and the V segment lost 6 bases, leaving 6 bases of the junction unmatched. CDR3 protein: CASRAGGPSNQPQHF. The CDR3 bases are TGCGCCAGCAGAGCAGGGGGTCCCAGCAATCAGCCCCAGCATTTT.

Comment on this clonotype: Mismatch with germline at one junction end may stem from a read error. V usage is TRBV7-2 and J usage is TRBJ2-7; the D is unclear. In germline, CDR1 is SGHTA, CDR2 FQGNSA. CDR3 size: 13 residues. The CDR3 loop reads CARSLGVVYEQYF. The CDR3 bases are TGTGCCAGAAGCTTAGGAGTAGTCTACGAGCAGTACTTC.

At least ten counts were recorded for this clonotype. The chain employs TRBV6-5 and TRBJ2-2, with D perhaps TRBD2 (5 bases). The germline V gene encodes CDR1 MNHEY and CDR2 SVGAGI. V lost 1 base, J lost 3 bases, and 6 bases lay in between. The CDR3 loop spans 14 amino acids. Here the CDR3 reads CASSYWGDTGELFF. The CDR3 DNA is TGTGCCAGCAGTTACTGGGGAGACACCGGGGAGCTGTTTTTT.

This clonotype was recorded many times. J is TRBJ2-1 and V is TRBV27; unclear D gene. Germline V gene sequence: CDR1 MNHEY, CDR2 SMNVEV (reference sequence). Trimming stripped 3 bases from V and 9 bases from J, with 9 bases between. The CDR3 has 12 residues. CDR3 amino acids: CASSFSVGEQFF. The CDR3 nucleotides are TGTGCCAGCAGTTTCAGCGTCGGTGAGCAGTTCTTC.

This clonotype appeared many times. This rearrangement joins TRBV11-2 to TRBJ1-2; D unclear. V was cut by 0 bases and J by 4 bases, with 12 bases left in between. CDR3 length: 15 residues. The germline gives CDR1 SGHAT, CDR2 FQNNGV. The CDR3: CASSLDLWRGYGYTF. The CDR3 DNA reads as TGTGCCAGCAGCTTAGATCTGTGGAGAGGCTATGGCTACACCTTC.

This clonotype was seen more than once but under ten times. V and J are TRBV25-1 and TRBJ1-3, with D possibly being TRBD1 (6 bases). Trimming removed 1 base at V and 4 bases at J, with 17 bases between. Germline V CDR1 and CDR2: MGHDK, SYGVNS. The CDR3 spans 17 residues. Here the CDR3 DNA reads TGTGCCAGCAGTGAATGGGGTGGGGGCAGTCTAGGAAACACCATATATTTT. Encoded protein: CASSEWGGGSLGNTIYF.

The V gene is TRBV20-1, the J gene TRBJ2-1; the match to TRBD2 covers 9 bases. Germline trimming cut 3 bases from V and 0 bases from J; bases unmatched to any gene: 6. The CDR3 sequence is 16 residues long. Germline assignment: CDR1 DFQATT and CDR2 SNEGSKA (reference sequence). The CDR3 reads CSARTTSGASYNEQFF. CDR3 DNA: TGCAGTGCTAGGACGACTAGCGGAGCCTCCTACAATGAGCAGTTCTTC.

The chain links TRBV7-2 to TRBJ2-1; possible D gene TRBD2, 5 bases. This CDR3 spans 17 amino acids. The V gene lost 5 bases and the J gene lost 1 base, with 18 bases spanning the gap. Germline V CDR1 and CDR2: SGHTA, FQGNSA. The DNA for the CDR3 is TGTGCCAGCAGCCTCGAAGAAAGGACTGTATCCTACAATGAGCAGTTCTTC. It translates to CASSLEERTVSYNEQFF.